The 5 T cell receptor beta chains below were found in one sample sequenced in a study of T cells in Graves' hyperthyroidism and ophthalmopathy. Template material for amplifying TCR beta CDR3 regions consisted of RNA transcripts. HTBI primers were employed in a first-round RT-PCR of the TCR CDR3. One entry per CDR3 protein results from TCRdb running MiXCR on the multiplex PCR reads. The sample shows about 840,000 distinct CDR3 sequences, more than 30% of them seen only once. The material sequenced was blood. These receptors were collected from a man aged 18 to 30 with Graves' hyperthyroidism.

This clonotype appeared many times. The chain recombines TRBV15 with TRBJ1-1; TRBD1 is a possible D gene (5 bases). This CDR3 region has 15 residues. Trimming stripped 0 bases from V and 4 bases from J, with 12 bases between. Germline V gene sequence: CDR1 LNHNV, CDR2 YYDKDF (reference sequence). CDR3 sequence: CATSRDLGGLTEAFF. CDR3 nucleotide sequence: TGTGCCACCAGCAGAGATTTGGGGGGTCTCACTGAAGCTTTCTTT.

With regard to this clonotype: Lacking the conserved final phenylalanine or tryptophan, this CDR3 likely reflects a read error. The chain is built from TRBV20-1 and TRBJ2-7; 9 bases line up with TRBD1. The CDR3 covers 14 residues. CDR1 DFQATT and CDR2 SNEGSKA come from the germline V gene (reference sequence). The V segment lost 1 base and the J segment 5 bases; nucleotides outside the gene matches: 6. Here the CDR3 reads CSARGDRGVNEQYL. The CDR3 DNA reads as TGCAGTGCTAGAGGTGACAGGGGGGTGAACGAGCAGTACTTA.

The V call is TRBV13, the J call TRBJ2-7, with 9 bases lining up with TRBD2. This CDR3 has 15 residues. V lost 5 bases to trimming and J lost 3 bases; unmatched junction nucleotides: 8. Germline V CDR1 and CDR2: PRHDT, FYEKMQ (reference sequence). In DNA form, the CDR3 reads TGTGCCAGCAGCGCACCGGGACTAGCAGGCTACGAGCAGTACTTC. Protein product: CASSAPGLAGYEQYF.

Comments on this clonotype: Being one base from a much bigger clone, this may be a read error. The genes are TRBV20-1 and TRBJ1-3; D is unresolved. The germline V gene has CDR1 DFQATT and CDR2 SNEGSKA (reference sequence). The CDR3 spans 13 residues. The CDR3 coding sequence is TGCAGTGCTAAGCCGAGCTCTGGAAACACCACATATTTT. Its protein product is CSAKPSSGNTTYF.

This sequence joins TRBV7-9 and TRBJ2-6; D possibly corresponds to TRBD1 (6 bases). This CDR3 has 15 amino acids. Trimming left V 4 bases short and J 4 bases short, with 11 bases between. Per the germline V gene, CDR1 is SEHNR and CDR2 is FQNEAQ (reference sequence). This CDR3 reads CASSWIGQGANVLTF. CDR3 in DNA: TGTGCCAGCAGCTGGATCGGACAGGGGGCCAACGTCCTGACTTTC.